This TCR beta chain was sequenced in a study of precursors of human CD4 cytotoxic T cells (dated 2018 in TCRdb). Study-wide context: In total, CD4+ memory subsets from about 14 donors went into the bulk TCR-seq analysis. Sequences for both the TCRalpha and TCRbeta chains came out of the TCR-seq analysis of 14 donors (table S7). Findings and caveats that apply to the study as a whole: The authors noted that a human observational design cannot definitively establish the direction of differentiation between precursor and effector cells. Only 13 of the 14 donors were included in some of the bulk TCR-seq comparisons, which suggests that not every subset was available for every donor. Expanded effector clonotypes accounted for a larger share of IL-7Rhigh TEMRA clonotypes than of TEM or TCM clonotypes. More restricted TCR repertoires, with lower diversity and more expanded clonotypes, were shown by IL-7Rhigh and IL-7R- TEMRA subsets than by TCM and TEM subsets.

TCRdb records Illumina MiSeq as the sequencer. The authors' analysis ran thus. To quantify repertoire diversity, the Shannon-Wiener index was calculated using VDJtools. Expanded TCRbeta clonotypes were defined as those with a clonotype frequency of at least 3. The public reads were reprocessed in TCRdb via fastp at Q25 and MiXCR, keeping in-frame beta chains. For every CDR3 protein sequence, its rows merge into one entry that carries the most common genes and DNA. The V and J calls, along with clone size, are taken from TCRdb and not from the paper's own processing. This sample comprises 600 to 800 distinct CDR3 sequences, around a sixth of them detected only once. The ten largest clones take up around a tenth of the sample. To test a precursor-effector relationship among CD4 cytotoxic T cells, bulk UMI-based TCR sequencing was performed on four sorted CD4+ memory subsets (TCM, TEM, IL-7Rhigh TEMRA, IL-7R- TEMRA). Cells were obtained from peripheral blood mononuclear cells isolated from human blood.

By sample share, this clonotype is large (0.1 to 1%). Its recognized antigen is unknown. It has no much larger one-base neighbor in the sample; base qualities were not kept. Including cysteine and phenylalanine, the CDR3 has 13 amino acids. The DNA shown is the 39-base CDR3, in frame from base 1. Trimming at the junction amounts to 6 bases on V and 4 bases on J, and the germline ends lie 12 bases apart. The sequence links TRBV12-3 or TRBV12-4 to TRBJ1-2, and perhaps TRBD1 as D gene, on 5 matching bases. The sequencing input was memory CD4+ T cells from blood (PBMCs). This TCR was recovered from a human donor in good health. The nucleotides are TGTGCCAGCAGATATCAGGGCACCTATGGCTACACCTTC. Its protein product is CASRYQGTYGYTF.